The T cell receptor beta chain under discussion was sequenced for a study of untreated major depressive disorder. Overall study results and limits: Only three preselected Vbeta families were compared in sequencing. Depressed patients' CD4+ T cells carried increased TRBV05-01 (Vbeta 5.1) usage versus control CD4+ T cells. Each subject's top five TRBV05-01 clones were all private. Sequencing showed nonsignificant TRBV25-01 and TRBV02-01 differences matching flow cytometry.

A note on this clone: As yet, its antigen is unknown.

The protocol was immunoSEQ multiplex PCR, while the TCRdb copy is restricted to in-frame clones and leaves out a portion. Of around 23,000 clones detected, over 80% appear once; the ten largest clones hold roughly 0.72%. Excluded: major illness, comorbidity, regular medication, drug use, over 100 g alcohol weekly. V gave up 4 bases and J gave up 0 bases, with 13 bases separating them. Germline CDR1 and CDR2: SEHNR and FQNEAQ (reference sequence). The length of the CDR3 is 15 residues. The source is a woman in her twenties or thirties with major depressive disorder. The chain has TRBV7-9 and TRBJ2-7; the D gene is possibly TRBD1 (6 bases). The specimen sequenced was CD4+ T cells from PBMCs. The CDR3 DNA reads TGTGCCAGCAGCTCTGACAGGCGACTCTCCTACGAGCAGTACTTC. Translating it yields CASSSDRRLSYEQYF.